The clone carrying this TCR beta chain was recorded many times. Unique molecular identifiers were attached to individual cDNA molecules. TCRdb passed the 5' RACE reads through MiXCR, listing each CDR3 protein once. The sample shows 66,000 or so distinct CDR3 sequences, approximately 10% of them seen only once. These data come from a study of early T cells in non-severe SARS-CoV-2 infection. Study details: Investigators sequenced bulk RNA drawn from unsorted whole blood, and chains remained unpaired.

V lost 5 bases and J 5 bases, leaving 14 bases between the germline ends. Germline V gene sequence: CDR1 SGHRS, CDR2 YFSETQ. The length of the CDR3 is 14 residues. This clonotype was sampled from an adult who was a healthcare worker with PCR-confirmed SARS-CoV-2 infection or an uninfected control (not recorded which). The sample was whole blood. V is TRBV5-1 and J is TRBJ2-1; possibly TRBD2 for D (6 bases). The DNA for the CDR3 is TGCGCCAGCAGTATGCATGGAGGGAACAATGAGCAGTTCTTC. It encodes CASSMHGGNNEQFF.